This TCR beta chain comes out of a study of T-cell reconstitution after alpha-beta-depleted transplantation in children. Germline assignment: CDR1 MNHEY and CDR2 SVGAGI. The CDR3 runs 13 residues. V lost 4 bases and J 6 bases, leaving 12 bases between the germline ends. A few counts support this clonotype. TCRbeta library construction was performed incorporating unique molecular identifiers. TCRdb redid the calling of the PCR reads with MiXCR, one entry per CDR3 protein. The sample has hundreds of thousands of distinct CDR3 sequences; around 19% are singletons. This sequence originates from a human donor who donated a stem cell graft to a child with acute lymphoblastic leukemia. The chain carries TRBV6-5 and TRBJ1-2; no clear D gene. Sequences were derived from PBMCs from the stem cell graft donor, sampled from the stem cell graft. CDR3 sequence: CASSSIHFHGYTF. The CDR3 nucleotides are TGTGCCAGCAGTTCCATTCACTTTCATGGCTACACCTTC.